A selection of T cell receptor beta chains follows, all from one sample in a study of T cell changes during pregnancy in multiple sclerosis. The method was immunoSEQ multiplex PCR; TCRdb's version includes in-frame clones alone and lacks a portion of them. The table has roughly 30,000 clones, 85% to 90% seen once. The material sequenced was CD4+ T cells from peripheral blood mononuclear cells, taken in the first trimester of pregnancy. Receptors originate from a female donor in good health, enrolled as a control in a pregnancy study. The CDR3 runs from the conserved cysteine through the conserved F or W. A D gene is named only where the DNA matches it firmly. Some rows mark clone size as missing; the rest say once, few, many or name a class of expanded clone.

D	V	size	J	CDR3	DNA
-	TRBV18	-	TRBJ1-2	CASSLQGSYGYTF	TGTGCCAGCTCGCTCCAGGGTTCCTATGGCTACACCTTC
TRBD1	TRBV5-1	-	TRBJ2-3	CAGSLAPGTGEADTQYF	TGCGCCGGCAGCTTGGCCCCAGGGACAGGGGAGGCAGATACGCAGTATTTT
-	TRBV6-1	-	TRBJ2-1	CASSVQGSYANEQFF	TGTGCCAGCAGTGTCCAGGGTTCGTATGCGAATGAGCAGTTCTTC
TRBD2	TRBV11-2	-	TRBJ2-7	CASSFSGADEQYF	TGTGCCAGCAGCTTTAGCGGGGCGGATGAGCAGTACTTC
TRBD1	TRBV7-2	-	TRBJ1-5	CASSLGDSYQPQHF	TGTGCCAGCAGCTTGGGGGACAGTTATCAGCCCCAGCATTTT
-	TRBV7-9	-	TRBJ1-3	CASRGRAENTIYF	TGTGCCAGCAGGGGGAGAGCGGAAAACACCATATATTTT
TRBD1	TRBV5-8	-	TRBJ1-2	CASSGTGAFSYGYTF	TGTGCCAGCAGCGGGACAGGGGCGTTCTCCTATGGCTACACCTTC
-	TRBV5-1	-	TRBJ2-3	CASSFGQFGTDTQYF	TGCGCCAGCAGCTTTGGGCAGTTTGGCACAGATACGCAGTATTTT
TRBD2	TRBV11-2	-	TRBJ2-2	CASRRPGGITGELFF	TGTGCCAGCAGGCGACCGGGGGGAATTACCGGGGAGCTGTTTTTT
-	TRBV28	-	TRBJ1-5	CASSLLSRVSYQPQHF	TGTGCCAGCAGTTTACTGTCGAGGGTTTCCTATCAGCCCCAGCATTTT
-	TRBV5-1	once	TRBJ2-3	CASSLGDSGGDTQYF	TGCGCCAGCAGCTTGGGGGACTCGGGCGGAGATACGCAGTATTTT
TRBD2	TRBV6-5	once	TRBJ2-3	CASRETSGGSDTQYF	TGTGCCAGCAGGGAGACTAGCGGGGGGTCAGATACGCAGTATTTT
TRBD2	TRBV5-6	-	TRBJ2-1	CASSKRGGPYNEQFF	TGTGCCAGCAGCAAACGGGGGGGCCCCTACAATGAGCAGTTCTTC
-	TRBV9	-	TRBJ1-6	CASSVAVYNSPLHF	TGTGCCAGCAGCGTAGCGGTGTATAATTCACCCCTCCACTTT
-	TRBV18	once	TRBJ2-3	CASSPDLTDTQYF	TGTGCCAGCTCACCAGATCTAACAGATACGCAGTATTTT
-	TRBV6-1	-	TRBJ1-2	CASSDVGVAGYTF	TGTGCCAGCAGTGATGTAGGGGTAGCTGGCTACACCTTC
-	TRBV18	few	TRBJ1-3	CASSPQGQDARNTIYF	TGTGCCAGCTCACCACAAGGCCAGGATGCTCGAAACACCATATATTTT
TRBD1	TRBV7-2	-	TRBJ1-2	CASSVTGAEYGYTF	TGTGCCAGCAGCGTAACAGGGGCCGAGTATGGCTACACCTTC
-	TRBV27	-	TRBJ2-1	CASSSPQGLYNEQFF	TGTGCCAGCAGTTCCCCACAGGGCCTCTACAATGAGCAGTTCTTC
-	TRBV7-9	-	TRBJ2-1	CASSFPGEHEQFF	TGTGCCAGCAGCTTCCCAGGGGAACATGAGCAGTTCTTC
-	TRBV7-2	once	TRBJ1-2	CASSLADRHQGYTF	TGTGCCAGCAGCTTAGCCGACAGGCATCAAGGCTACACCTTC
-	TRBV18	-	TRBJ2-2	CASSPPLGGGTNTGELFF	TGTGCCAGCTCACCGCCACTGGGAGGGGGAACCAACACCGGGGAGCTGTTTTTT
TRBD1	TRBV6-1	medium-sized	TRBJ1-2	CASSDRWTGDGYTF	TGTGCCAGCAGTGATCGTTGGACAGGGGATGGCTACACCTTC
TRBD2	TRBV15	-	TRBJ2-1	CATSRISGGVSGFF	TGTGCCACCAGCAGGATTAGCGGGGGGGTCAGTGGGTTCTTC
-	TRBV7-9	-	TRBJ1-2	CASSLDQTPNYGYTF	TGTGCCAGCAGCCTTGACCAGACACCTAACTATGGCTACACCTTC
-	TRBV19	-	TRBJ1-5	CASSIGQANQPQHF	TGTGCCAGTAGTATAGGACAGGCCAATCAGCCCCAGCATTTT
-	TRBV29-1	-	TRBJ1-4	CSVSFNEKLFF	TGCAGCGTTTCTTTTAATGAAAAACTGTTTTTT
TRBD1	TRBV2	-	TRBJ1-2	CASSLGQGEGYGYTF	TGTGCCAGCAGCCTAGGACAGGGAGAGGGCTATGGCTACACCTTC
-	TRBV30	-	TRBJ2-2	CAWSRPSGTPKDTGELFF	TGTGCCTGGAGTAGACCTTCGGGGACTCCCAAGGACACCGGGGAGCTGTTTTTT
-	TRBV18	few	TRBJ1-1	CASSTNRDSTEAFF	TGTGCCAGCTCAACAAACAGGGATTCCACTGAAGCTTTCTTT
-	TRBV6-4	-	TRBJ1-5	CASSGKDTVSNQPQHF	TGTGCCAGCAGTGGAAAGGACACCGTCTCAAATCAGCCCCAGCATTTT
TRBD1	TRBV19	-	TRBJ1-5	CASRRGTGLGPQHF	TGTGCCAGCCGCAGGGGGACCGGGTTGGGGCCCCAGCATTTT
-	TRBV7-9	-	TRBJ2-3	CASSLGVTETDTQYF	TGTGCCAGCAGCTTAGGGGTGACGGAGACAGATACGCAGTATTTT
-	TRBV7-2	-	TRBJ1-5	CASSLEVQGNQPQHF	TGTGCCAGCAGCTTAGAAGTCCAGGGAAATCAGCCCCAGCATTTT
-	TRBV6-6	-	TRBJ1-1	CASSYAPQGEAEAFF	TGTGCCAGCAGTTACGCCCCCCAGGGTGAGGCTGAAGCTTTCTTT
TRBD2	TRBV4-1	few	TRBJ2-3	CASTKGLAGGQRTDTQYF	TGCGCCAGCACCAAGGGACTAGCGGGGGGGCAGCGAACAGATACGCAGTATTTT
-	TRBV9	-	TRBJ2-2	CASSVALGELFF	TGTGCCAGCAGCGTAGCACTCGGGGAGCTGTTTTTT
TRBD1	TRBV7-2	-	TRBJ1-1	CASSTTGGRTEAFF	TGTGCCAGCAGCACTACAGGGGGTAGAACTGAAGCTTTCTTT
TRBD1	TRBV7-3	-	TRBJ2-2	CASTLPGQGALGELFF	TGTGCCAGCACTCTTCCGGGACAGGGGGCTTTGGGGGAGCTGTTTTTT
-	TRBV28	-	TRBJ1-1	CALMRVANTEAFF	TGTGCCCTAATGAGGGTGGCGAACACTGAAGCTTTCTTT
TRBD2	TRBV30	-	TRBJ2-1	CAWISLAGHNEQFF	TGTGCCTGGATCAGCCTAGCGGGGCACAATGAGCAGTTCTTC
TRBD1	TRBV5-1	-	TRBJ2-5	CASSLGTGQETQYF	TGCGCCAGCAGCTTGGGGACAGGACAAGAGACCCAGTACTTC
TRBD1	TRBV6-1	-	TRBJ1-1	CASRGTGLNTEAFF	TGTGCCAGCAGGGGGACAGGATTGAACACTGAAGCTTTCTTT
TRBD1	TRBV9	once	TRBJ2-3	CASSLGQGPSSTDTQYF	TGTGCCAGCAGTTTGGGACAGGGGCCTTCTAGCACAGATACGCAGTATTTT
-	TRBV19	-	TRBJ1-5	CASSIYWSGDASQPQHF	TGTGCCAGTAGTATATATTGGTCAGGGGATGCTTCGCAGCCCCAGCATTTT
-	TRBV20-1	-	TRBJ2-3	CSAPKGDTQYF	TGCAGTGCGCCGAAGGGGGATACGCAGTATTTT
-	TRBV9	-	TRBJ2-1	CASSPSGGTSSYNEQFF	TGTGCCAGCAGCCCCTCGGGTGGGACAAGCTCCTACAATGAGCAGTTCTTC
-	TRBV11-2	few	TRBJ2-2	CASSLDGQWGGELFF	TGTGCCAGCAGCTTAGACGGACAGTGGGGCGGGGAGCTGTTTTTT
-	TRBV23-1	-	TRBJ1-2	CASSQCDKGGGGYTF	TGCGCCAGCAGTCAATGTGATAAAGGGGGTGGTGGCTACACCTTC
TRBD2	TRBV5-6	-	TRBJ2-1	CASSLGSGGYYEQFF	TGTGCCAGCAGCTTGGGGAGCGGGGGGTATTATGAGCAGTTCTTC
-	TRBV5-4	-	TRBJ1-2	CASSLKTGDYGYTF	TGTGCCAGCAGCTTGAAGACAGGAGACTATGGCTACACCTTC